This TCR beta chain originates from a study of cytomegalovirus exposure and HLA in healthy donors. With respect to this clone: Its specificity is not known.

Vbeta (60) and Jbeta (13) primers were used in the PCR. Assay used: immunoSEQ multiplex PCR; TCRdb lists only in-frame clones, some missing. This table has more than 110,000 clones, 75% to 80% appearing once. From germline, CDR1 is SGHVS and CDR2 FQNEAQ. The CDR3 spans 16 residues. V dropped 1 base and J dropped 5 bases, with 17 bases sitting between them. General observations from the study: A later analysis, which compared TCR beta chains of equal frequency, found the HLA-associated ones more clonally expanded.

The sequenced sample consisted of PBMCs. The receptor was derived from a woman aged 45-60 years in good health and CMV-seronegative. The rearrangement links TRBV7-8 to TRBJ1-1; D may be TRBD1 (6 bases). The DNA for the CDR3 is TGTGCCAGCAGCTTAGTTACAGGGACGAGGAAAACTGAAGCTTTCTTT. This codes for CASSLVTGTRKTEAFF.